This TCR beta chain emerged from a study of blood T cell repertoires in COVID-19. Source study methods: By means of reference gene primer amplification, nucleated cell counts were estimated. The repertoire was sequenced with immunoSEQ multiplex PCR; TCRdb's copy has only in-frame clones and lacks some. V and J calls and clone size are as listed in that table; D and trimming were resolved from the DNA. The table shows 100,000 or so clones, with more than 75% occurring only once. What was sequenced was peripheral blood. The TCR sequence derives from a human donor in a cohort sampled during active COVID-19.

The CDR3 DNA reads TGCGCCAGCAGCCAAAGCGTCCGGTTCGGGGAGCTGTTTTTT. This encodes CASSQSVRFGELFF. The chain is built from TRBV4-1 and TRBJ2-2; D ambiguous. V lost 2 bases to trimming and J lost 7 bases, with 11 bases between them. Germline V CDR1 and CDR2: MGHRA, YSYEKL. CDR3 length: 14 residues.